This TCR beta chain was captured by sequencing in a study of T cells in Graves' hyperthyroidism and ophthalmopathy (dated by TCRdb to between 2017 and 2020). With respect to the entire study: Peripheral blood was collected at initial diagnosis, before any treatment. TCR V-J signatures able to tell the groups apart were searched for in a discovery cohort of 100 patients, of whom over 40 had Graves' ophthalmopathy and under 65 had stable Graves' hyperthyroidism. Whether ophthalmopathy could be predicted prospectively was tested in an independent validation cohort made up of approximately 19 hyperthyroidism patients plus 17 patients who later progressed to ophthalmopathy. The 75 to 100 discovery patients were randomly split 7:3 into training and test sets. The study also compared thyroid tissue and blood T-cell repertoires from several Graves' hyperthyroidism patients. Following sampling, methimazole starting at 30 mg daily was given to hyperthyroidism patients, and high-dose intravenous methylprednisolone was given to ophthalmopathy patients. The paper reports TCR Vbeta CDR3 sequencing of some 140 peripheral blood samples: approximately 41 ophthalmopathy, roughly 80 hyperthyroidism and 17 progressor patients. The investigation overall reported the following: A 13 V-J signature model separated ophthalmopathy from stable hyperthyroidism, with around 91% sensitivity and approximately 81% specificity in cross-validation and 80%/75% in testing. During validation, the model predicted progression to ophthalmopathy a median of roughly six months ahead of onset, with almost 71% sensitivity and 72% to 80% specificity. Most expanded thyroid clonotypes (frequency above 0.001) were also found in blood, which suggests that blood repertoires may mirror thyroid immune responses. Sample size was not statistically predetermined, and investigators were not blinded to group allocation.

Amplification of TCR beta CDR3 regions was carried out from RNA transcripts. For the first round of RT-PCR on the TCR CDR3, the HTBI primer set was used together with the Qiagen OneStep RT-PCR kit. Libraries were constructed in a second round of multiplex PCR, after which size selection and purification were performed. Libraries were sequenced paired-end with 100 bp reads on an Illumina HiSeq2000. The study's own analysis went as follows. SOAPnuke was used to process the raw data, throwing out any read that contained adapters or uncalled bases, had a mean Phred below 15, or lacked an exact constant-primer or identifier match. COPE v1.2.5 was used to merge high-quality paired reads, and clonotypes were defined as unique nucleotide sequences. MiTCR v1.1 was used to align the clonotypes against IMGT TRBV, TRBD and TRBJ reference segments. Only V-J combinations with frequency above 0.0001, covering 98% to 99.2% of repertoires, were analysed. A TCS score was defined as the ratio of F50 (clonal expansion) to E x V (chaos), with BLOSUM62-based TCRdist applied between CDR3 peptides within each V-J. Welch's t-statistics and random forest reduced approximately 520 V-J features to 13, which were used in a naive Bayes classifier (R e1071). The public reads were quality trimmed at Q25 with fastp and then assembled into clones with MiXCR by TCRdb, keeping productive beta chains. Identical CDR3 proteins give one entry, which carries the most common genes and DNA. These V and J calls are TCRdb output, not the study's own analysis. In this sample the table shows around 420,000 distinct CDR3 sequences, around 15% of which occur a single time. About 5% of the sample is in the top ten clones.

This clonotype has a handful of counts. The specificity of this receptor is unknown. Qualities for individual bases were not recorded, and no much larger clone is one base off. Taken from cysteine to phenylalanine, the CDR3 has 15 residues. Only the CDR3 portion is preserved as DNA: 45 bases, with reading frame beginning at the first base. The germline V gene (reference sequence) supplies CDR1 DFQATT and CDR2 SNEGSKA. Compared with germline, V lacks 5 bases and J lacks 0 bases; bases without a gene match: 8. Stable Graves' hyperthyroidism was defined as no progression to ophthalmopathy during 18 months of follow-up. The hyperthyroidism patients were between 18 and 65 years old and newly diagnosed, with a disease duration of less than 2 months. The study excluded patients with uncontrolled infections, other autoimmune diseases, pregnancy or lactation. Diagnoses were based on clinical symptoms, serum thyroxine and TRAb, thyroid ultrasound and orbital computed tomography. PBMCs were isolated from 8 to 10 ml of fresh peripheral blood by Ficoll-Paque density gradient centrifugation. Total RNA was extracted using Trizol reagent, and RNA quality was assessed on an Agilent 2100 Bioanalyzer.

Material for sequencing was blood. The clonotype was recovered from a woman aged 18-35 years with Graves' hyperthyroidism. The chain is encoded by TRBV20-1 joined to TRBJ2-3; 7 junctional bases match TRBD2. The bases read TGCAGTGCTGAGAAGGCGCGGGAGAGCACAGATACGCAGTATTTT. Protein translation: CSAEKARESTDTQYF.